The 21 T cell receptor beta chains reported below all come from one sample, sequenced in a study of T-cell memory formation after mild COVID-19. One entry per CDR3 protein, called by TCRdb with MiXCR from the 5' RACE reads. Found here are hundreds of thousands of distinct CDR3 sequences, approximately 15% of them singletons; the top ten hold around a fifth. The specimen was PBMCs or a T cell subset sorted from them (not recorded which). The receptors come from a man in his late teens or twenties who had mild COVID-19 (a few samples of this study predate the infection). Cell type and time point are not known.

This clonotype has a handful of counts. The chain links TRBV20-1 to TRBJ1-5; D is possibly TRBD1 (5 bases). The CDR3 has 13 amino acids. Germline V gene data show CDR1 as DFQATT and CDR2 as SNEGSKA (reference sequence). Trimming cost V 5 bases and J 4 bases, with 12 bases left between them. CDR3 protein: CSALNRGNQPQHF. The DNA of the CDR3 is TGCAGTGCTCTCAACCGGGGGAATCAGCCCCAGCATTTT.

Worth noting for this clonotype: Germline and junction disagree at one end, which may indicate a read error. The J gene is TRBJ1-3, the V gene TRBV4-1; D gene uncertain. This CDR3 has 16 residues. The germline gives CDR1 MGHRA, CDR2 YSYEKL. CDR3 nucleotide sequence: TGCGCCAGCAGCCAAGACCGAAGGGTCTCTCGAAACACCATATATTTT. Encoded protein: CASSQDRRVSRNTIYF.

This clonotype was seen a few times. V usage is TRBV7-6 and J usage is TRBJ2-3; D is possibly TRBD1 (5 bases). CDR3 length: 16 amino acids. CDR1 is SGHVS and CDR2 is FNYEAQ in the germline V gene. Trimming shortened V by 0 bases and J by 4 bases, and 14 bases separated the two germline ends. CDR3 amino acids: CASSLAAGWGPDTQYF. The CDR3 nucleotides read TGTGCCAGCAGCTTAGCCGCAGGTTGGGGCCCAGATACGCAGTATTTT.

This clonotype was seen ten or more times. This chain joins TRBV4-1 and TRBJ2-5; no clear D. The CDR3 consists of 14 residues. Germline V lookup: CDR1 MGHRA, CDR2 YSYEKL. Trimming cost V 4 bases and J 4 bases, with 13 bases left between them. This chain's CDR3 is CASSPQVVGETQYF. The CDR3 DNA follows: TGCGCCAGCAGCCCTCAAGTCGTAGGAGAGACCCAGTACTTC.

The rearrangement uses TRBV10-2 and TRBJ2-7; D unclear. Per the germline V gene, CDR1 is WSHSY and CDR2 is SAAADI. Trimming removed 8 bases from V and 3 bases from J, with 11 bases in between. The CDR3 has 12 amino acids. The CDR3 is CASFDGLYEQYF. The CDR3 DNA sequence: TGCGCCAGCTTCGACGGTCTCTACGAGCAGTACTTC.

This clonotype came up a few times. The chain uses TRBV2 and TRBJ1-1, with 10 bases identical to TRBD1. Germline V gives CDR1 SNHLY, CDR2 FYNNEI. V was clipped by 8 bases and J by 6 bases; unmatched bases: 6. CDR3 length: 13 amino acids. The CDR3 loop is CASQGQGVSEAFF. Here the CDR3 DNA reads TGTGCCAGCCAAGGACAGGGGGTATCTGAAGCTTTCTTT.

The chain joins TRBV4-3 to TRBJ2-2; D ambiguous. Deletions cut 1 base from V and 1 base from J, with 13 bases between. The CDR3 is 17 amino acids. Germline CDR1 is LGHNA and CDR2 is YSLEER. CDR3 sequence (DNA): TGCGCCAGCAGCCAAGGTATTGCCAACAGGAACACCGGGGAGCTGTTTTTT. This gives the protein CASSQGIANRNTGELFF.

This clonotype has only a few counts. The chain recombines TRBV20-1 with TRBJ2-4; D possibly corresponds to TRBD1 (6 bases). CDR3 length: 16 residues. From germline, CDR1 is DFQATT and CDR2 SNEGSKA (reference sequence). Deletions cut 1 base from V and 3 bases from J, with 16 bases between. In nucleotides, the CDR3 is TGCAGTGCTAGAGTGTGGGGGCGCGAGGTCAAAAACATTCAGTACTTC. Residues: CSARVWGREVKNIQYF.

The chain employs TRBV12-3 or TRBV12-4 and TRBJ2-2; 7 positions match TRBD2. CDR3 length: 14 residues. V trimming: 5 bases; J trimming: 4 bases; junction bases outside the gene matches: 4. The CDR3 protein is CASSPSGITGELFF. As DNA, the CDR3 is TGTGCCAGCAGTCCTAGCGGCATCACCGGGGAGCTGTTTTTT.

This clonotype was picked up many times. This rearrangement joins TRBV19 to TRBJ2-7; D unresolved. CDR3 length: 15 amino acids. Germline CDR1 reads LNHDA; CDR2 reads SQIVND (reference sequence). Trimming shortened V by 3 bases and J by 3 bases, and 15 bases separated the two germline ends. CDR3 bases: TGTGCCAGTAGTATCGCCCGGGCTACGCTCTACGAGCAGTACTTC. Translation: CASSIARATLYEQYF.

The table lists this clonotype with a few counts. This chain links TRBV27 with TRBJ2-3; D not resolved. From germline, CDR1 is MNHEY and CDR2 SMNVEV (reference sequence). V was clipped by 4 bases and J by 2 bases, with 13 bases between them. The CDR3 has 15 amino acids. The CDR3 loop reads CASSSRSVNTDTQYF. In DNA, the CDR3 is TGTGCCAGCAGTTCGAGGTCTGTTAACACAGATACGCAGTATTTT.

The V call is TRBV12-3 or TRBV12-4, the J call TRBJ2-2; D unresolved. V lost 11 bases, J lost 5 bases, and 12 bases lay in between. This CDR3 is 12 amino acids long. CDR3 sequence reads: CASSRETGELFF. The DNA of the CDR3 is TGTGCCTCCAGCAGAGAAACCGGGGAGCTGTTTTTT.

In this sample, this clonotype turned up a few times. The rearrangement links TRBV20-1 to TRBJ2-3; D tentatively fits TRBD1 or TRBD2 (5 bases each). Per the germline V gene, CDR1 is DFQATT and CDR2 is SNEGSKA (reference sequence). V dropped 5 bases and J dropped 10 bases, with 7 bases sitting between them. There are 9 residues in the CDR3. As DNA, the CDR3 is TGCAGTGCTGGGACCCCGCAGTATTTT. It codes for CSAGTPQYF.

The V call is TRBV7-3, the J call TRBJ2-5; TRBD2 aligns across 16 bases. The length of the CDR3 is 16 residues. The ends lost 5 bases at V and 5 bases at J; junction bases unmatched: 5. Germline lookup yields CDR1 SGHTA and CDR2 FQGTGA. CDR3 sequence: CASSVGTSGGAETQYF. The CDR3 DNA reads TGTGCCAGCAGCGTCGGGACTAGCGGGGGGGCCGAGACCCAGTACTTC.

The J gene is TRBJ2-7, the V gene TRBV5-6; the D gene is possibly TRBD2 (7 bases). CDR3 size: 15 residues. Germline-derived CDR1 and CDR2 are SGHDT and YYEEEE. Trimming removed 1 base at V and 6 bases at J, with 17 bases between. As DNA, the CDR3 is TGTGCCAGCAGCTTGCTGGGGGGGGCGCGGGGCGAGCAGTACGTC. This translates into CASSLLGGARGEQYV.

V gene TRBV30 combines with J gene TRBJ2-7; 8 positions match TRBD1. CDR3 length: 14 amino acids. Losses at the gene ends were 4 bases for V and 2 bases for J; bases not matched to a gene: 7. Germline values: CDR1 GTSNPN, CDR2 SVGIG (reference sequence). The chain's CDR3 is CAWNVGQGTYEQYF. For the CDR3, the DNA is TGTGCCTGGAATGTTGGACAGGGAACCTACGAGCAGTACTTC.

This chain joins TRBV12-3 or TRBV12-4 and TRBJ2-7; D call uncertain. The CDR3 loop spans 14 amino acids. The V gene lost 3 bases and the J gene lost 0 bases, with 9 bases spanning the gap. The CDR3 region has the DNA TGTGCCAGCAGTTTGTCGGGTTTCTCCTACGAGCAGTACTTC. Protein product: CASSLSGFSYEQYF.

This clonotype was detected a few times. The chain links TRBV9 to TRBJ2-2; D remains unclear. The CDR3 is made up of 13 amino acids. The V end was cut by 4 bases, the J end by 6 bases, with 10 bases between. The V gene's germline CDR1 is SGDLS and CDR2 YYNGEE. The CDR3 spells CASSPGPAGELFF. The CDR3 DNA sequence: TGTGCCAGCAGCCCCGGACCGGCCGGGGAGCTGTTTTTT.

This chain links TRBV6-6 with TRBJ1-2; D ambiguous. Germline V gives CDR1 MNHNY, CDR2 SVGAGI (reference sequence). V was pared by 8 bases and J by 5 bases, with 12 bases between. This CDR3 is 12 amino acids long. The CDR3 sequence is CASSRLGYGYTF. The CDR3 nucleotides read TGTGCCAGCTCTCGGCTGGGGTATGGCTACACCTTC.

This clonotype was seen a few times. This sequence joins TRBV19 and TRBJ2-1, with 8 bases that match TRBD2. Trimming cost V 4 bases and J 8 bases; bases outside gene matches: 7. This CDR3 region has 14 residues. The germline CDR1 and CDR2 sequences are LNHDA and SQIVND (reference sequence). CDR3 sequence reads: CASSKAGASDEQFF. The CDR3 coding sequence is TGTGCCAGTAGTAAAGCGGGGGCAAGCGATGAGCAGTTCTTC.

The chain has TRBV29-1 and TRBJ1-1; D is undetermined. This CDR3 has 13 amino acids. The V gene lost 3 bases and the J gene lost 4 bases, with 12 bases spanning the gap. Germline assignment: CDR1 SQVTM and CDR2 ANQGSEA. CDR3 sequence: CSVENDPGTEAFF. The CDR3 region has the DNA TGCAGCGTTGAGAACGACCCCGGCACTGAAGCTTTCTTT.